This record looks at one T cell receptor beta chain sequence and its context. The record originates from a study of OX40 agonist ivuxolimab in advanced cancers. Looking at the study overall: Those treated in dose escalation had hepatocellular carcinoma, melanoma, renal cell cancer or head and neck cancer.

Libraries were prepared by immunoSEQ multiplex PCR; TCRdb keeps only in-frame clonotypes and omits some of them. The sample gives 52,000 or so clones, less than 90% of which show up once; approximately 3% is in the top ten. Sequenced here: CD4+ or CD8+ T cells sorted from blood, sampled in a trial of the OX40 agonist ivuxolimab. This receptor was obtained from an adult with an advanced solid tumor such as melanoma, head and neck, liver or kidney cancer.

CDR3 DNA sequence: TGTGCCAGCAGCGCTGCCTCATTAGGAAACACCATATATTTT. It specifies CASSAASLGNTIYF. V is TRBV21-1 and J is TRBJ1-3. TRBV21-1 is assigned pseudogene status. CDR3 length: 14 residues.